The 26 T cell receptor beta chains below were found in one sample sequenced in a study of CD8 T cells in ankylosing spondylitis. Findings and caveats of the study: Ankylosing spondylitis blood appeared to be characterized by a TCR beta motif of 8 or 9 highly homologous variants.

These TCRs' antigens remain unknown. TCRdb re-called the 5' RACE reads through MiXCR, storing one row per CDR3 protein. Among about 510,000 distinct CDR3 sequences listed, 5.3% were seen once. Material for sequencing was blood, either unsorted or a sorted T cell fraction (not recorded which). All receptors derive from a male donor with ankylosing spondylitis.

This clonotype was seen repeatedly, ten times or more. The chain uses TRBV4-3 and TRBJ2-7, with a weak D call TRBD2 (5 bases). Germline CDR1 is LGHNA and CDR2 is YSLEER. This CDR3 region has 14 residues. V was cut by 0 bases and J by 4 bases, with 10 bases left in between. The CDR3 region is CASSQDASPYEQYF. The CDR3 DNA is TGCGCCAGCAGCCAAGATGCTAGCCCTTACGAGCAGTACTTC.

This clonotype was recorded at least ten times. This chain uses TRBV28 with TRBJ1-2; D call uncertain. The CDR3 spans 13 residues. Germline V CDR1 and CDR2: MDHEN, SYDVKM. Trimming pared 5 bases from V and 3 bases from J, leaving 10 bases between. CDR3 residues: CASSQDGDYGYTF. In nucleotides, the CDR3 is TGTGCCAGCAGTCAGGACGGGGACTATGGCTACACCTTC.

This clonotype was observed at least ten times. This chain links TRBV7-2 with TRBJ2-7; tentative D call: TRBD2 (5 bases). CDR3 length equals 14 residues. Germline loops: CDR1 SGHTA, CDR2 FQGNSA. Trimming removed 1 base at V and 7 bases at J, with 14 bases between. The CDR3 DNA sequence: TGTGCCAGCAGCTTAGGTCCTAGCCTTACGGAGCAGTACTTC. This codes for CASSLGPSLTEQYF.

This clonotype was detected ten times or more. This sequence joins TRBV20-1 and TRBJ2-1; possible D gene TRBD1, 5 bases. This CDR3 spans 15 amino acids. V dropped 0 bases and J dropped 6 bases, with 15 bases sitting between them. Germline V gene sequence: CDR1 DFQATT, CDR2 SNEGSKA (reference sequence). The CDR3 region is CSARDALGASNEQFF. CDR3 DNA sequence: TGCAGTGCTAGAGATGCCCTAGGGGCATCCAATGAGCAGTTCTTC.

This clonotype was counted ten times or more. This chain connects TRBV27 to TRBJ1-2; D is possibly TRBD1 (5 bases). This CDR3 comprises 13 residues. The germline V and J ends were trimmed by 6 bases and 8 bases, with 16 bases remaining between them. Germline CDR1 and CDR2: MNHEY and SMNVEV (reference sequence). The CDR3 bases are TGTGCCAGCAGGGAGCCACGGGGGTCCGGCTACACCTTC. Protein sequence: CASREPRGSGYTF.

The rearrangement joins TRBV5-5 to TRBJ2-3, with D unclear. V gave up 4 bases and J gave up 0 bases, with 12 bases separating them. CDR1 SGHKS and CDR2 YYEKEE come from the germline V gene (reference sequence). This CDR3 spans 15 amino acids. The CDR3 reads CASSDRLLSTDTQYF. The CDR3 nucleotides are TGTGCCAGCAGCGATCGGCTCCTTAGCACAGATACGCAGTATTTT.

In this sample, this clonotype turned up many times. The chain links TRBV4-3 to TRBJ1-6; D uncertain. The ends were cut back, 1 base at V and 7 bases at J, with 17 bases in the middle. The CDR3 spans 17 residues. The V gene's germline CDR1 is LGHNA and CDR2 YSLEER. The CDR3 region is CASSQGTAGMENSPLHF. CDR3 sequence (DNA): TGCGCCAGCAGCCAAGGGACGGCTGGTATGGAGAATTCACCCCTCCACTTT.

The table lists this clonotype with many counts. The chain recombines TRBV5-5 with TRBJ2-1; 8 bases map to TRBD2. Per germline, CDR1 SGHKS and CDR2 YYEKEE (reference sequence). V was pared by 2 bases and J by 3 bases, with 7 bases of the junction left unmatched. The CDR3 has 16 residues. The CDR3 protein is CASSFSSGSIYNEQFF. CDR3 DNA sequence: TGTGCCAGCAGCTTCTCAAGCGGGAGTATCTACAATGAGCAGTTCTTC. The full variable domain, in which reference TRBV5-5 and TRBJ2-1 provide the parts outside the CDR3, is DAGVTQSPTHLIKTRGQQVTLRCSPISGHKSVSWYQQVLGQGPQFIFQYYEKEERGRGNFPDRFSARQFPNYSSELNVNALLLGDSALYLCASSFSSGSIYNEQFFGPGTRLTVL.

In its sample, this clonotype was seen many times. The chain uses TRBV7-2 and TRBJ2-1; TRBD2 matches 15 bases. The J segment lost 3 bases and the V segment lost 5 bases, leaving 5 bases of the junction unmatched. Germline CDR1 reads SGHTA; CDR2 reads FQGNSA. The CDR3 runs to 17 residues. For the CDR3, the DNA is TGTGCCAGCAGCCCCGGGACTAGCGGGGGGATCTACAATGAGCAGTTCTTC. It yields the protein CASSPGTSGGIYNEQFF.

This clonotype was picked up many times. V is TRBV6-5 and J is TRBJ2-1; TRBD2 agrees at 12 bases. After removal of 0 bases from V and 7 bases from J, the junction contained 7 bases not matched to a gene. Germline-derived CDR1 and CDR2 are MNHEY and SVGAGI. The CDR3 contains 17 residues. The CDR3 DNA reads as TGTGCCAGCAGTTACTCCTGGACTAGCGGGGCCTGGAATGAGCAGTTCTTC. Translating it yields CASSYSWTSGAWNEQFF.

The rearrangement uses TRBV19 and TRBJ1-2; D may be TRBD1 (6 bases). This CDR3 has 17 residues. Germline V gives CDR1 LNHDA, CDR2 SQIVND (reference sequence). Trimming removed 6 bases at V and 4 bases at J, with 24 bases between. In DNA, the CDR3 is TGTGCCAGTAGCCGGACAGTCTCCACCTTAGGTTCCTATGGCTACACCTTC. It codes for CASSRTVSTLGSYGYTF.

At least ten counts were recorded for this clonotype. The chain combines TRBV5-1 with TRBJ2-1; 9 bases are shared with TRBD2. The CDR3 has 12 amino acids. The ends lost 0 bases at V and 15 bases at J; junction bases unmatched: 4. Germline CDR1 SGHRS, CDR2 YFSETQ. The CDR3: CASSLEGLALFF. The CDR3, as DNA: TGCGCCAGCAGCTTGGAGGGACTAGCTCTGTTCTTC. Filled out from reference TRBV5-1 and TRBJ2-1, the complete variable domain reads KAGVTQTPRYLIKTRGQQVTLSCSPISGHRSVSWYQQTPGQGLQFLFEYFSETQRNKGNFPGRFSGRQFSNSRSEMNVSTLELGDSALYLCASSLEGLALFFGPGTRLTVL.

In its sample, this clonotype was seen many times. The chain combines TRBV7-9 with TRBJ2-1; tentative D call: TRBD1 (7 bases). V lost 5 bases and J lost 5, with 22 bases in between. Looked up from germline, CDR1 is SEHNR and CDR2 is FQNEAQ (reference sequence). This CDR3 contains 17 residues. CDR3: CASSPKEGRGLHNEQFF. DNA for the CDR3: TGTGCCAGCAGCCCGAAGGAGGGTAGGGGGCTACACAATGAGCAGTTCTTC.

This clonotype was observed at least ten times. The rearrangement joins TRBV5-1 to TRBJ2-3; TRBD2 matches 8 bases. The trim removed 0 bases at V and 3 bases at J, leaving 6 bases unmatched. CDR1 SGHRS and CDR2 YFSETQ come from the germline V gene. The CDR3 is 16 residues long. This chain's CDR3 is CASSLAPSGLTDTQYF. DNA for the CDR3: TGCGCCAGCAGCTTGGCCCCTAGCGGGCTGACAGATACGCAGTATTTT.

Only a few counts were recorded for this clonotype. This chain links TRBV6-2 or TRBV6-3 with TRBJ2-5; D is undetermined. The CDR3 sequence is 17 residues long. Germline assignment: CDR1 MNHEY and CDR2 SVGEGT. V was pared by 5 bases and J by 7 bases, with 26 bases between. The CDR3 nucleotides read TGTGCCAGCAGTCGCCCTCCTCGGGCAGGAACAAATTGGACCCAGTACTTC. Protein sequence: CASSRPPRAGTNWTQYF.

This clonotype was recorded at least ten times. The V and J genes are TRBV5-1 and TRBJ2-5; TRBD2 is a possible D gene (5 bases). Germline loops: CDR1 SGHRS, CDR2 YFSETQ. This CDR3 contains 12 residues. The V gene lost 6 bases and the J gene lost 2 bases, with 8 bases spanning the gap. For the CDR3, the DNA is TGCGCCAGCACCCGGGGTCAAGAGACCCAGTACTTC. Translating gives CASTRGQETQYF.

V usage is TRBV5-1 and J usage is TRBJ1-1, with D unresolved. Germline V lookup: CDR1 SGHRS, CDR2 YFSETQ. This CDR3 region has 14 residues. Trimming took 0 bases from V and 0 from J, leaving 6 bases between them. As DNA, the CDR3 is TGCGCCAGCAGCTTGGTTTCACTGAACACTGAAGCTTTCTTT. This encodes CASSLVSLNTEAFF.

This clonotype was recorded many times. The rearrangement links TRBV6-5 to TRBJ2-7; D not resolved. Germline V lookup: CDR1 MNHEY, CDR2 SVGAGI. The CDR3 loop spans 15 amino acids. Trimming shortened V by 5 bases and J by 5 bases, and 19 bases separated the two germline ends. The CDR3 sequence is CASSHWTVVIDEQYF. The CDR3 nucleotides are TGTGCCAGCAGTCACTGGACCGTCGTTATCGACGAGCAGTACTTC.

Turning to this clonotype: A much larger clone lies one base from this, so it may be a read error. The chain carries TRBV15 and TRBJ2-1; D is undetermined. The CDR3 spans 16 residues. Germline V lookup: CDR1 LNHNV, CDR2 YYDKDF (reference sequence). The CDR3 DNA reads TGTGCCACCAGCAGAGTCACGGCGGTCTCCTACACTGAGCAGTTCTTC. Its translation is CATSRVTAVSYTEQFF.

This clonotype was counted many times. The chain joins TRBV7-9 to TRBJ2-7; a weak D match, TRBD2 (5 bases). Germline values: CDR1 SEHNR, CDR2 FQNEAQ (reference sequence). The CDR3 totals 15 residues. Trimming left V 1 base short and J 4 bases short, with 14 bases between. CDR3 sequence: CASSLGRGRRYEQYF. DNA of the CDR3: TGTGCCAGCAGCTTAGGCCGGGGAAGGCGGTACGAGCAGTACTTC.

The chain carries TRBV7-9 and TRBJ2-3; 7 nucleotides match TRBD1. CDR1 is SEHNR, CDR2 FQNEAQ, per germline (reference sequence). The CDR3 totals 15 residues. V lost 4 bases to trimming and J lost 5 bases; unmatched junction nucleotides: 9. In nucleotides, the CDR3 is TGTGCCAGCAGCTACTTAACAGGGGTGAGAGATACGCAGTATTTT. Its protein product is CASSYLTGVRDTQYF.

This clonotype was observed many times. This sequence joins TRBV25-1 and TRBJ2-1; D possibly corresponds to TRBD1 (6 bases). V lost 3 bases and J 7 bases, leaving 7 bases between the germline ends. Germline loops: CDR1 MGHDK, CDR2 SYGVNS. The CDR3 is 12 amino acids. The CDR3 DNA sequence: TGTGCCAGCAGTGATAGGGGGAATGAGCAGTTCTTC. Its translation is CASSDRGNEQFF.

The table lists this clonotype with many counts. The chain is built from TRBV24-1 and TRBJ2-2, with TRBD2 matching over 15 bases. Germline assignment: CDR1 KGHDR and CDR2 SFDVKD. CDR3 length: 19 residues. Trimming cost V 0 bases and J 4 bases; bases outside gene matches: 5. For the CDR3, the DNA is TGTGCCACCAGTGATTTGCGGACTAGCGGGAGGGCGGTCACCGGGGAGCTGTTTTTT. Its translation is CATSDLRTSGRAVTGELFF.

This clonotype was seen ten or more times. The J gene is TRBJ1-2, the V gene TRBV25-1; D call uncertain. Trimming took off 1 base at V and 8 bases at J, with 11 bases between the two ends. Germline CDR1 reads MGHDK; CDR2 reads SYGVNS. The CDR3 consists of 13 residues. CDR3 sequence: CASSEFGEIGYTF. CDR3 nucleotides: TGTGCCAGCAGTGAATTTGGGGAGATAGGCTACACCTTC.

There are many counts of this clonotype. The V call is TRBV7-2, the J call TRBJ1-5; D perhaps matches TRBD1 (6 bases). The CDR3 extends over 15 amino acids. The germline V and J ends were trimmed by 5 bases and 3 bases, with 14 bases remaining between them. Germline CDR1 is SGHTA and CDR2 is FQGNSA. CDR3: CASSITGQSNQPQHF. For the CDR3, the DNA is TGTGCCAGCAGCATAACAGGGCAGTCCAATCAGCCCCAGCATTTT.

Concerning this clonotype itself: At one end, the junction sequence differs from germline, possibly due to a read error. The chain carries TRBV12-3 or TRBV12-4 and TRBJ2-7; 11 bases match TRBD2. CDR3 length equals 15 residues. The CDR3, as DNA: TGTGCCAGCAGCCCACTAGCGGGGGTCTCCTTCGAGCAGTACTTC. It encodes CASSPLAGVSFEQYF.